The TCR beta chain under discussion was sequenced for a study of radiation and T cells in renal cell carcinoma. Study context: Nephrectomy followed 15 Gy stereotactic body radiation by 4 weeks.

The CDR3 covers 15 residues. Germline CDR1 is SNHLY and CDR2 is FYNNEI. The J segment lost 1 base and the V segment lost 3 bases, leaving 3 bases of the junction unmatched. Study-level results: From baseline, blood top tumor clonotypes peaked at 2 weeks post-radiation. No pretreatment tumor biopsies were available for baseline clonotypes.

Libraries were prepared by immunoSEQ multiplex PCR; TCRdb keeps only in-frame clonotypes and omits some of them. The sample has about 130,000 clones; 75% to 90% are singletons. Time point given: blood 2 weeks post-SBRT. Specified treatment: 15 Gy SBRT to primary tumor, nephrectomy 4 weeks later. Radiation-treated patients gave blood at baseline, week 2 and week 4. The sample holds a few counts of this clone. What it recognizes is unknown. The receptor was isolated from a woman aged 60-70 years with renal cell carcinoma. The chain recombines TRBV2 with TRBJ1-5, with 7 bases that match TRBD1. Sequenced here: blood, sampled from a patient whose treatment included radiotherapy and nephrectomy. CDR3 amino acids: CASSDPGQSNQPQHF. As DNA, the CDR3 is TGTGCCAGCAGTGATCCGGGACAGAGCAATCAGCCCCAGCATTTT.